This record covers a single T cell receptor beta chain. Antigen unknown. Assay: immunoSEQ multiplex PCR; the TCRdb copy retains only in-frame clones and omits some. Here the sample spans under 90,000 clones, 75% to 95% being singletons. These data are taken from a study of Tregs in tolerant kidney transplant recipients. Findings and limits, study-wide: Donor-specific Treg expansion exceeded global Treg expansion in tolerant patients, suggesting antigen drive. Tregs expanded with activated donor B cells seemed most donor-specific. Findings come from small patient numbers and require larger validation.

Recipients received nonmyeloablative bone marrow transplants from related graft donors, with transient mixed chimerism. CD4+CD25+CD127- Tregs, CD4+CD25- non-Tregs, CD4 and CD8 cells were sorted. The CDR3 is 13 amino acids. Between the trimmed V and J ends, which lost 6 bases and 0 bases, there was a span of 7 bases. The germline CDR1 and CDR2 sequences are LNHDA and SQIVND (reference sequence). The chain uses TRBV19 and TRBJ2-3; possibly TRBD2 for D (5 bases). This TCR derives from a human patient who received a combined kidney and bone marrow transplant. T cells may partly derive from the graft donor. This material consisted of CD4+ T cells from blood (PBMCs), taken 24 months after the transplant. CDR3 loop: CASSGVSTDTQYF. CDR3 nucleotide sequence: TGTGCCAGTAGCGGGGTTAGCACAGATACGCAGTATTTT.